Below are 16 T cell receptor beta chains sequenced from a single sample in a study of blood T cell repertoires in COVID-19. Clones were sequenced by immunoSEQ multiplex PCR, and TCRdb holds only the in-frame ones, with some missing. The sample yields approximately 250,000 clones, 86% seen once. The sequenced sample was peripheral blood. These receptors were obtained from a woman aged 55-69 years who had recovered from COVID-19.

The chain employs TRBV2 and TRBJ1-1; weak D call: TRBD1 (5 bases). From germline, CDR1 is SNHLY and CDR2 FYNNEI. The germline V and J ends were trimmed by 8 bases and 4 bases, with 20 bases remaining between them. The CDR3 sequence is 15 residues long. The CDR3 is CASLPGGDPVTEAFF. In DNA, the CDR3 is TGTGCCAGCCTCCCCGGGGGGGATCCGGTCACTGAAGCTTTCTTT.

V gene TRBV18 combines with J gene TRBJ1-1; TRBD1 matches 7 bases. V shed 3 bases and J 11 bases; nucleotides not matched to a gene: 12. The V gene's germline CDR1 is KGHSH and CDR2 LQKENI. The CDR3 loop spans 14 amino acids. The CDR3 sequence is CASSPTGTAGWAFF. The CDR3 DNA follows: TGTGCCAGCTCACCTACCGGGACAGCAGGTTGGGCTTTCTTT.

The chain carries TRBV28 and TRBJ1-1; 8 bases fit TRBD1. The germline V gene encodes CDR1 MDHEN and CDR2 SYDVKM. The CDR3 is 13 residues long. J gave up 5 bases and V 7 bases, and 6 bases lay outside the gene matches. DNA for the CDR3: TGTGCCAGCACTGGACAGGGCAGGACTGAAGCTTTCTTT. This codes for CASTGQGRTEAFF.

V and J are TRBV28 and TRBJ2-1, with TRBD2 matching over 9 bases. CDR3 length: 16 amino acids. Germline CDR1 MDHEN, CDR2 SYDVKM. The junction had 7 bases not matched to a gene; V was cut back by 7 bases and J by 0 bases. The CDR3 DNA follows: TGTGCCAGCAAGGCTAGCGGGGCCCTCTCCTACAATGAGCAGTTCTTC. It translates to CASKASGALSYNEQFF.

This rearrangement joins TRBV18 to TRBJ2-5; TRBD1 agrees at 12 bases. Germline CDR1 reads KGHSH; CDR2 reads LQKENI. V was clipped by 6 bases and J by 4 bases; unmatched bases: 6. The CDR3 spans 15 residues. The DNA of the CDR3 is TGTGCCAGCTCGTCTGGGACAGGGGGCCCAGAGACCCAGTACTTC. Residues: CASSSGTGGPETQYF.

The chain combines TRBV7-2 with TRBJ1-2, with 9 positions matching TRBD1. The CDR3 runs to 14 residues. J was trimmed by 8 bases and V by 6 bases; bases with no gene match: 10. CDR1 is SGHTA and CDR2 is FQGNSA in the germline V gene. The CDR3 region has the DNA TGTGCCAGCAGGAGGACAGGGGATTTCGGGGGCTACACCTTC. Translating it yields CASRRTGDFGGYTF.

V is TRBV9 and J is TRBJ2-5; D unresolved. Trimming pared 4 bases from V and 2 bases from J, leaving 9 bases between. This CDR3 has 13 amino acids. Germline V gives CDR1 SGDLS, CDR2 YYNGEE. The CDR3, as DNA: TGTGCCAGCAGCTCCCGACTTCAAGAGACCCAGTACTTC. As protein: CASSSRLQETQYF.

V gene TRBV7-2 combines with J gene TRBJ1-6; 7 bases map to TRBD1. Germline CDR1 SGHTA, CDR2 FQGNSA. CDR3 length: 14 amino acids. V gave up 7 bases and J gave up 7 bases; unmatched junction bases: 7. CDR3 DNA: TGTGCCAGCACTACGACAGGGACAAATTCACCCCTCCACTTT. It specifies CASTTTGTNSPLHF.

The J gene is TRBJ1-2, the V gene TRBV2; the D gene is possibly TRBD1 (6 bases). This CDR3 spans 13 amino acids. V was shortened by 8 bases and J by 8 bases, with 18 bases between the two germline ends. CDR1 and CDR2 from the germline V gene are SNHLY and FYNNEI. The CDR3 DNA follows: TGTGCCAGCGATAGGAACAGGGACGGAGGCTACACCTTC. It encodes CASDRNRDGGYTF.

This CDR3 is CASSTSYEQYF. The CDR3 DNA is TGTGCCAGCAGTACTTCCTACGAGCAGTACTTC. V is TRBV6-2 or TRBV6-3 and J is TRBJ2-7; D uncertain. V was cut by 5 bases and J by 1 base, with 3 bases left in between. Per germline, CDR1 MNHEY and CDR2 SVGEGT. CDR3 size: 11 residues.

The genes are TRBV7-2 and TRBJ2-5; D is unresolved. This CDR3 has 15 residues. Germline loops: CDR1 SGHTA, CDR2 FQGNSA. Between the trimmed V and J ends, which lost 4 bases and 5 bases, there was a span of 17 bases. The CDR3 loop reads CASSSPTSTRETQYF. CDR3 sequence (DNA): TGTGCCAGCAGCTCGCCTACGAGCACCAGGGAGACCCAGTACTTC. The whole variable domain, filled in from reference TRBV7-2 and TRBJ2-5, reads GAGVSQSPSNKVTEKGKDVELRCDPISGHTALYWYRQSLGQGLEFLIYFQGNSAPDKSGLPSDRFSAERTGGSVSTLTIQRTQQEDSAVYLCASSSPTSTRETQYFGPGTRLLVL.

CDR3 loop: CASSPETARETQYF. In DNA, the CDR3 is TGTGCCAGCTCACCGGAGACGGCTCGAGAGACCCAGTACTTC. The J gene is TRBJ2-5, the V gene TRBV18, with no clear D. The CDR3 totals 14 residues. CDR1 is KGHSH and CDR2 is LQKENI in the germline V gene. Trimming shortened V by 3 bases and J by 4 bases, and 12 bases separated the two germline ends.

The chain couples TRBV5-4 to TRBJ2-7, with 9 bases matching TRBD1. This CDR3 contains 17 residues. The germline V gene has CDR1 SGHNT and CDR2 YYREEE (reference sequence). V dropped 3 bases and J dropped 5; count of bases not matched to a gene: 15. CDR3: CASSSNLLSGTGNEQYF. CDR3 DNA: TGTGCCAGCAGCTCAAATCTTCTCTCCGGGACAGGGAACGAGCAGTACTTC.

The chain combines TRBV7-2 with TRBJ2-3; TRBD1 aligns across 12 bases. CDR1 and CDR2 from the germline V gene are SGHTA and FQGNSA. V gave up 5 bases and J gave up 4 bases; unmatched junction bases: 4. The CDR3 runs to 15 residues. In DNA, the CDR3 is TGTGCCAGCAGCCCTTGGGACAGGGGGCCAGATACGCAGTATTTT. It is translated as CASSPWDRGPDTQYF.

The rearrangement uses TRBV27 and TRBJ1-1, with TRBD1 identical over 8 bases. The CDR3 consists of 16 residues. V dropped 5 bases and J dropped 4; count of bases not matched to a gene: 12. Germline V CDR1 and CDR2: MNHEY, SMNVEV (reference sequence). CDR3 residues: CASSPLRGRVATEAFF. CDR3 coding DNA: TGTGCCAGCAGTCCGCTCAGGGGGCGCGTGGCCACTGAAGCTTTCTTT.

This chain joins TRBV18 and TRBJ2-1; D is undetermined. Germline V lookup: CDR1 KGHSH, CDR2 LQKENI. CDR3 length: 14 residues. V was clipped by 3 bases and J by 4 bases, with 10 bases between them. DNA of the CDR3: TGTGCCAGCTCACCGATACAGATATACAATGAGCAGTTCTTC. Protein sequence: CASSPIQIYNEQFF.